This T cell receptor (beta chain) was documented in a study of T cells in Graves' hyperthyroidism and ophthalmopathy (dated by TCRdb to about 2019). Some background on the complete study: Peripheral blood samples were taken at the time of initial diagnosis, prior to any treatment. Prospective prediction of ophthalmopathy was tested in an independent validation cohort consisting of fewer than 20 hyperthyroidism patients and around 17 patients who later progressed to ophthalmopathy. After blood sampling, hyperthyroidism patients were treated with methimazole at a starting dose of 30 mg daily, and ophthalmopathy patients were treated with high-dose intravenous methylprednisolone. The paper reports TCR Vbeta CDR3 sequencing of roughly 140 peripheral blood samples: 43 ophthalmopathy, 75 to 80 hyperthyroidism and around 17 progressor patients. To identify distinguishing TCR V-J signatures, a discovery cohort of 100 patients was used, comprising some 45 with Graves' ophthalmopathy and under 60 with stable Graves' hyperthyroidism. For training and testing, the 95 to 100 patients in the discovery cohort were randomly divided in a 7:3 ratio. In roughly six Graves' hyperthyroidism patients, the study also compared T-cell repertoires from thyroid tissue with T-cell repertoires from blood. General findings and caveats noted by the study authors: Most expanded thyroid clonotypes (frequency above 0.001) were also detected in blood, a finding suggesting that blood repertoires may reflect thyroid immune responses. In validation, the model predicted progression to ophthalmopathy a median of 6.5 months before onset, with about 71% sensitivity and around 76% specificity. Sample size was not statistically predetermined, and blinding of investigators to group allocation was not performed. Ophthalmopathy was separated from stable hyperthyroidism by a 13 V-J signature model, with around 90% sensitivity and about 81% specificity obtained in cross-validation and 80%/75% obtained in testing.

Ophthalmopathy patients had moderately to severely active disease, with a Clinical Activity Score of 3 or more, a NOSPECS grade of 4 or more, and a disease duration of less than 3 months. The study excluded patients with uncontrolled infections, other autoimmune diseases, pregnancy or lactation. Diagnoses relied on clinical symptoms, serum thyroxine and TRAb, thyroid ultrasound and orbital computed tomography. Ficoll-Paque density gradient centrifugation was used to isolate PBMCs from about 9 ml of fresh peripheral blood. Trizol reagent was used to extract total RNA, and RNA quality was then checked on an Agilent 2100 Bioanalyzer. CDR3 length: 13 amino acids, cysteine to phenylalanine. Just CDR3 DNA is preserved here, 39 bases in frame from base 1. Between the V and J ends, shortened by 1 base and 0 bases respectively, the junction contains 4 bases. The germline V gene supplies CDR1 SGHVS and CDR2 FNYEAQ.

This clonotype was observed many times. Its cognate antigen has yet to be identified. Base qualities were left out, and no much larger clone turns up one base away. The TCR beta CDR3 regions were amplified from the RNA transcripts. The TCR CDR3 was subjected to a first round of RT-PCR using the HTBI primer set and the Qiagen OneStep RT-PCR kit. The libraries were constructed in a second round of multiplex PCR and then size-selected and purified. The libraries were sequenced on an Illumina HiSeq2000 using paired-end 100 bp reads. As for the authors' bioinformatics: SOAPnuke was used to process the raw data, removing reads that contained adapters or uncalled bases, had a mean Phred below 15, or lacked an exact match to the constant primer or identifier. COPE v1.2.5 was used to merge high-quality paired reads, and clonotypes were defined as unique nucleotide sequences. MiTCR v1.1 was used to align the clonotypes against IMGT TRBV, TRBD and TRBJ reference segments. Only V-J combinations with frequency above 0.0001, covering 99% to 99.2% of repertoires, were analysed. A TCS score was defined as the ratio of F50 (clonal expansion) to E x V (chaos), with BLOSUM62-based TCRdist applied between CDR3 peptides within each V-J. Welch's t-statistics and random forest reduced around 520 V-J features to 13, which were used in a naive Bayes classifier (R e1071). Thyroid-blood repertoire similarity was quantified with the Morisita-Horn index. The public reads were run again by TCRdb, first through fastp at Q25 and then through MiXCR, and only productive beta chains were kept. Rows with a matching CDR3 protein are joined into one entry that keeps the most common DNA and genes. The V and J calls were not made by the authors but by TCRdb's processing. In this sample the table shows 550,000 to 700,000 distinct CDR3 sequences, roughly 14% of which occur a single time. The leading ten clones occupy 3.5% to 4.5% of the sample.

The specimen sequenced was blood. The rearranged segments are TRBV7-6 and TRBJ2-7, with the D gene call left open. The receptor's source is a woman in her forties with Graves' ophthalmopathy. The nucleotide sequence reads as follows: TGTGCCAGCAGCTTAGAGACCTCCTACGAGCAGTACTTC. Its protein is CASSLETSYEQYF.